This TCR beta chain was recorded in a study of T cells in localized non-small cell lung cancer. For this clone: The antigen remains undetermined.

Study-wide results and limits: Adjacent lung had a median about 55 of the 100 largest tumor clones. Uninvolved adjacent lung showed peak T cell clonality, exceeding tumor.

Data came from immunoSEQ multiplex PCR; TCRdb stores just in-frame clones and leaves some out. In the table there are more than 15,000 clones, about 85% of which are singletons. The sample in question was peripheral blood, obtained before any cancer treatment. The clonotype originates from a male donor aged 60 or older with stage I lung adenocarcinoma.

In DNA, the CDR3 is TGTGCCAGCAGTGGGACAGGGGTCTCCTACGAGCAGTACTTC. It translates to CASSGTGVSYEQYF. The chain recombines TRBV28 with TRBJ2-7, with 10 bases aligning to TRBD1. V was pared by 5 bases and J by 0 bases, with 1 base of the junction left unmatched. CDR3 length: 14 residues. Germline V CDR1 and CDR2: MDHEN, SYDVKM.